A selection of T cell receptor beta chains follows, all from one sample in a study of T cell responses to AZD1222 COVID-19 vaccine. Generated by immunoSEQ multiplex PCR, the TCRdb table keeps only in-frame clones and is missing some. Of 150,000 to 200,000 clones in the sample, over 80% were seen once. Sequencing used peripheral blood, obtained 28 days after the second dose of the MenACWY control vaccine. The receptor source for this set is an adult who received the MenACWY meningococcal vaccine as a control. CDR3s include the opening cysteine and the closing phenylalanine or tryptophan. A D gene is named only where the DNA matches it firmly.

j_gene,d_gene,v_gene,CDR3aa,CDR3nt
TRBJ1-4,-,TRBV19,CASSRNSNEKLFF,TGTGCCAGTAGTCGAAACAGTAATGAAAAACTGTTTTTT
TRBJ2-1,-,TRBV13,CASSLRGGGAFNEQFF,TGTGCCAGCAGCTTAAGGGGTGGCGGCGCCTTCAATGAGCAGTTCTTC
TRBJ1-1,-,TRBV13,CASSLVEVEAFF,TGTGCCAGCAGCTTAGTGGAAGTTGAAGCTTTCTTT
TRBJ2-3,-,TRBV5-4,CASSLGGHKGDTQYF,TGTGCCAGCAGCTTGGGGGGACACAAGGGAGATACGCAGTATTTT
TRBJ2-1,-,TRBV7-3,CASSSTLGTHYNEQFF,TGTGCCAGCAGCTCGACTTTAGGTACTCACTACAATGAGCAGTTCTTC
TRBJ1-1,-,TRBV27,CASSFGFNTEAFF,TGTGCCAGCAGTTTCGGATTCAACACTGAAGCTTTCTTT
TRBJ1-1,-,TRBV18,CASSPAGYTEAFF,TGTGCCAGCTCACCGGCGGGATACACTGAAGCTTTCTTT
TRBJ2-7,TRBD2,TRBV28,CASSSSGQSSYEQYF,TGTGCCAGCAGTTCTAGCGGGCAGAGCTCCTACGAGCAGTACTTC
TRBJ2-7,TRBD2,TRBV18,CASSPGLAGGLDEQYF,TGTGCCAGCTCACCGGGACTAGCGGGAGGGTTGGACGAGCAGTACTTC
TRBJ2-1,TRBD2,TRBV7-7,CASSLWGGNEQFF,TGTGCCAGCAGCTTATGGGGGGGGAATGAGCAGTTCTTC
TRBJ2-5,-,TRBV28,CASSSEIPATTETQYF,TGTGCCAGCAGTTCGGAAATCCCAGCCACGACGGAGACCCAGTACTTC